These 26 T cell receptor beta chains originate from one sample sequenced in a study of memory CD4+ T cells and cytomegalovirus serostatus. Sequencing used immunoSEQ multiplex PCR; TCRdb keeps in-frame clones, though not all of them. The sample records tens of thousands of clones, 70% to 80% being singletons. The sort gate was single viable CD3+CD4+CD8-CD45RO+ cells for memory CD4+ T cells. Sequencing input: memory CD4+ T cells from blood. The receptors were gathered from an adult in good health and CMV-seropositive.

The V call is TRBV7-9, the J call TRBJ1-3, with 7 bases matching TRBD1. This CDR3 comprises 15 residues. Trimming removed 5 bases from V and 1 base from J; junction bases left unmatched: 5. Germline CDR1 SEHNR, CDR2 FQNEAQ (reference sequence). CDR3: CASSPPTGSGNTIYF. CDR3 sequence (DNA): TGTGCCAGCAGCCCACCGACAGGGTCTGGAAACACCATATATTTT.

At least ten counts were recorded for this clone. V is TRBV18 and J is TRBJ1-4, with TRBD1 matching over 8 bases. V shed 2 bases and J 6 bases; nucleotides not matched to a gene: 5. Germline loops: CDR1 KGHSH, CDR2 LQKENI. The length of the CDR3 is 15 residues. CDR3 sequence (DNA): TGTGCCAGCTCACCAATACAGGGGGGCGATGAAAAACTGTTTTTT. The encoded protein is CASSPIQGGDEKLFF.

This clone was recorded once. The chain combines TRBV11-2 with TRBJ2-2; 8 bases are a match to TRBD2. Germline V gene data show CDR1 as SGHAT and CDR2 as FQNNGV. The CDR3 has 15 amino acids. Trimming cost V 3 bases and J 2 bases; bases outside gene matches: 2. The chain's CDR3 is CASSFAGGNTGELFF. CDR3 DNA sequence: TGTGCCAGCAGCTTTGCGGGAGGTAACACCGGGGAGCTGTTTTTT.

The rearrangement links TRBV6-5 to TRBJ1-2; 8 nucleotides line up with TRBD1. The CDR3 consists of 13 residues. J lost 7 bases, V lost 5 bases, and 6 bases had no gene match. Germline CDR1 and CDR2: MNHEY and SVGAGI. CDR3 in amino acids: CASSPDRVLGYTF. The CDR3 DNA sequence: TGTGCCAGCAGTCCGGACAGGGTGCTTGGCTACACCTTC.

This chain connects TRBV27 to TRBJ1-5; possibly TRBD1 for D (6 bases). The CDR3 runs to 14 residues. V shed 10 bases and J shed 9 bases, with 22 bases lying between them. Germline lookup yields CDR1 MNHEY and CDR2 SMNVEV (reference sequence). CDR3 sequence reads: CAISPWGGPRPQHF. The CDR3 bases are TGTGCCATCTCTCCCTGGGGGGGGCCTCGGCCCCAGCATTTT.

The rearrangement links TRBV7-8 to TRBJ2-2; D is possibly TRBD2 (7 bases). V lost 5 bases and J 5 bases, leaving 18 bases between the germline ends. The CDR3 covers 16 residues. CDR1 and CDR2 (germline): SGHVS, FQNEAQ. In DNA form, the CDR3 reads TGTGCCAGCAGCCCCGTTTGGGGAGGGGGAACCGGGGAGCTGTTTTTT. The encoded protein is CASSPVWGGGTGELFF.

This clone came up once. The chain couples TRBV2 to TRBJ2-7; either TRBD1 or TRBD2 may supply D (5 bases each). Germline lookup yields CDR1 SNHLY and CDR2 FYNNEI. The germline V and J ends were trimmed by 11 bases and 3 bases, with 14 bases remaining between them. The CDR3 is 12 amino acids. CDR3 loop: CALGDGGYEQYF. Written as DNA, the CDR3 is TGTGCCCTAGGGGACGGCGGCTACGAGCAGTACTTC.

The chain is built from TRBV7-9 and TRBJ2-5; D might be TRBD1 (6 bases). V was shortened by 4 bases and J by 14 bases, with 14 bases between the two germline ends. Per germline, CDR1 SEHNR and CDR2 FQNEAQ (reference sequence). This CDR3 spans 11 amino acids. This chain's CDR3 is CASSSRDTIYF. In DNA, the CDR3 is TGTGCCAGCAGCTCCCGGGACACCATTTACTTC.

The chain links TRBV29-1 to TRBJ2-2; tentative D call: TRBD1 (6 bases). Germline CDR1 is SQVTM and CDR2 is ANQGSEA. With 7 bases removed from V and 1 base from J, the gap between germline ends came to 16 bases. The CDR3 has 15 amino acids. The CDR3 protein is CSGQTGSWNTGELFF. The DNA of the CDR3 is TGCAGCGGCCAGACAGGTTCATGGAACACCGGGGAGCTGTTTTTT.

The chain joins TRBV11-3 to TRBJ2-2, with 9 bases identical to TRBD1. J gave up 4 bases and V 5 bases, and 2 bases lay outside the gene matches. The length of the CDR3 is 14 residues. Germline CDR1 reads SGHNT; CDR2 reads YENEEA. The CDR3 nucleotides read TGTGCCAGCAGCCGGGACAGGGCCACCGGGGAGCTGTTTTTT. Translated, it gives CASSRDRATGELFF.

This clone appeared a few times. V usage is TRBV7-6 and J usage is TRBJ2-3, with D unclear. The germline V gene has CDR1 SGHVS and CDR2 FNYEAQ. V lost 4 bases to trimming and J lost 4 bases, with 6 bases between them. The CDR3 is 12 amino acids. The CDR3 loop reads CASSSRADTQYF. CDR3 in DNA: TGTGCCAGCAGCTCACGGGCAGATACGCAGTATTTT.

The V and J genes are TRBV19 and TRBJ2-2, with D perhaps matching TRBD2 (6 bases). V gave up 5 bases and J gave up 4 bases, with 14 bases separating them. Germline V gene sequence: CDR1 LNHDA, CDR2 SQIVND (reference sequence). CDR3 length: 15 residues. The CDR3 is CASSLRDSPTGELFF. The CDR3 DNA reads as TGTGCCAGTAGTTTAAGGGACTCTCCCACCGGGGAGCTGTTTTTT.

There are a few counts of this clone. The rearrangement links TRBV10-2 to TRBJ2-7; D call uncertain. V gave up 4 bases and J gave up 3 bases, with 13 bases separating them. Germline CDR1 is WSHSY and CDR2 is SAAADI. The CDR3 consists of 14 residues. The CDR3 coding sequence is TGCGCCAGCAGTGTCTCCCGAACAGACTACGAGCAGTACTTC. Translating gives CASSVSRTDYEQYF.

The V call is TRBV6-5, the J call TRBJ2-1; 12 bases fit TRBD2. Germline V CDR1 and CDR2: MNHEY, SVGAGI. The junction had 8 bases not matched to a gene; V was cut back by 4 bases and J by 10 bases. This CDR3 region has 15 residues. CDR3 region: CASSLPTSGRGEQFF. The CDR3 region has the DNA TGTGCCAGCAGTTTACCGACTAGCGGGAGAGGGGAGCAGTTCTTC.

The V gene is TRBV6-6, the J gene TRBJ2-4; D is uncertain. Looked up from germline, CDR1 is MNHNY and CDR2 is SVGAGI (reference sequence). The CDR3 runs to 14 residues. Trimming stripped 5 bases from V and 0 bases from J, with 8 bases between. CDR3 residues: CASSQGSAKNIQYF. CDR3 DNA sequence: TGTGCCAGCAGTCAAGGGTCAGCCAAAAACATTCAGTACTTC.

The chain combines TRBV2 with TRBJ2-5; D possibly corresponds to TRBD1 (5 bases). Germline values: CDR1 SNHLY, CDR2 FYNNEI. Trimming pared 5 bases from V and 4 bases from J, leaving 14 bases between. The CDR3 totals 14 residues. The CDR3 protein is CASSLQRRGETQYF. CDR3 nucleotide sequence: TGTGCCAGCAGTTTACAGAGAAGGGGAGAGACCCAGTACTTC.

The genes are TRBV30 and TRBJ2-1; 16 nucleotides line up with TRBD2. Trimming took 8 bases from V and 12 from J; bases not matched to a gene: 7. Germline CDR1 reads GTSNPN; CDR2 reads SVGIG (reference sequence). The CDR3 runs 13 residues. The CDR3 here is CARRGLAGGPQFF. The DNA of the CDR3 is TGTGCCAGAAGGGGACTAGCGGGAGGGCCGCAGTTCTTC.

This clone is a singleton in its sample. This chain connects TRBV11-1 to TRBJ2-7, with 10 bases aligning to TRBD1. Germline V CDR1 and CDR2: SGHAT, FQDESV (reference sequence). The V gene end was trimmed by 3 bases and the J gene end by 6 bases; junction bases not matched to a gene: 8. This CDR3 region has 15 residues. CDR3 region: CASSFGFGTGVEQYF. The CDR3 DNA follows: TGTGCCAGCAGCTTTGGGTTTGGGACAGGGGTCGAGCAGTACTTC.

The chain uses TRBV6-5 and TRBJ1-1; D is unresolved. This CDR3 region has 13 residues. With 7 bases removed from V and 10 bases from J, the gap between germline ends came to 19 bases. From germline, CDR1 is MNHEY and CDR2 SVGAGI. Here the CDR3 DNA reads TGTGCCAGCAAATTAGGCTCATGGGATATAGCTTTCTTT. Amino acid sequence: CASKLGSWDIAFF.

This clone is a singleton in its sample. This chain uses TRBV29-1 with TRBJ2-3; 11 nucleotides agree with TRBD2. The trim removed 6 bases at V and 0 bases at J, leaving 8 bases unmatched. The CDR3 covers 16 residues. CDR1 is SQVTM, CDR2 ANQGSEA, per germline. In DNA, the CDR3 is TGCAGCGTGCCCGGGACTAGCGGCGGAAGCACAGATACGCAGTATTTT. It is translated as CSVPGTSGGSTDTQYF.

The CDR3 DNA reads TGTGCCAGCAGCTTAGTTGGGGTAGCAGCTGAGCAGTTCTTC. Amino acid sequence: CASSLVGVAAEQFF. The chain is built from TRBV11-2 and TRBJ2-1; D remains ambiguous. Trimming removed 1 base from V and 9 bases from J, with 13 bases in between. The CDR3 runs 14 residues. Germline loops: CDR1 SGHAT, CDR2 FQNNGV.

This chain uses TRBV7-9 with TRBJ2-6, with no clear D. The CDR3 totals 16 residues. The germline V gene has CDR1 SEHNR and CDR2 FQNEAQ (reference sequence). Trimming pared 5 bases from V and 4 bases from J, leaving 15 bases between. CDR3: CASSPGPLAGANVLTF. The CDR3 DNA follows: TGTGCCAGCAGCCCAGGACCCCTCGCCGGGGCCAACGTCCTGACTTTC.

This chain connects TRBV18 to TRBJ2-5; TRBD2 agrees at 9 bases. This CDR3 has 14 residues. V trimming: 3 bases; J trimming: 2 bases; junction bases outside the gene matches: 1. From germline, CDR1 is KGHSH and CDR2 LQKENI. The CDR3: CASSPTSGQETQYF. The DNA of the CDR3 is TGTGCCAGCTCACCGACTAGCGGACAAGAGACCCAGTACTTC.

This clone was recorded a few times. The CDR3 sequence: CASTLEGNEQYF. The CDR3 bases are TGTGCCAGCACCTTAGAGGGGAACGAGCAGTACTTC. This sequence joins TRBV6-1 and TRBJ2-7; D may be TRBD1 or TRBD2 (5 bases each). V lost 7 bases to trimming and J lost 5 bases, with 12 bases between them. This CDR3 is 12 amino acids long. Germline V gives CDR1 MNHNS, CDR2 SASEGT.

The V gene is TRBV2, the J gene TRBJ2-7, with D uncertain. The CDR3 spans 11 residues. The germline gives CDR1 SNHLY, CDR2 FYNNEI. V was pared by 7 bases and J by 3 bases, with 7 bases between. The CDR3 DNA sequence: TGTGCCAGCAAGGACCGCTACGAGCAGTACGTC. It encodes CASKDRYEQYV.

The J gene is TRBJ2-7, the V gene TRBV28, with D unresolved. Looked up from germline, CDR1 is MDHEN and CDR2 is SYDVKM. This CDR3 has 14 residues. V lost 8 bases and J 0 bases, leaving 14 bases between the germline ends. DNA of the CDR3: TGTGCCAGCGAGTCGGCATTGTTCTCCTACGAGCAGTACTTC. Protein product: CASESALFSYEQYF.